The rows below give T cell receptor beta chains drawn from one sample of a study of patients and donors after allogeneic stem cell transplantation. TCRdb fed the RT-PCR reads into MiXCR, producing one record per CDR3 protein. The table includes hundreds of thousands of distinct CDR3 sequences, about a sixth detected once. Input material: blood, either unsorted or a sorted T cell fraction (not recorded which). These TCRs come from a human donor who was either an allogeneic HSCT recipient or a stem cell or donor lymphocyte infusion donor (not recorded which). It is not recorded whose cells these are; they may come from a transplant donor. Both conserved end residues are part of each CDR3. Each record gives: J gene, V gene, CDR3 protein.

J: TRBJ2-7; V: TRBV28; CDR3: CASSFLFEQGGYEQYF
J: TRBJ1-2; V: TRBV18; CDR3: CASSPGTANGYTF
J: TRBJ2-1; V: TRBV28; CDR3: CASSFPTGGVEQFF
J: TRBJ2-1; V: TRBV20-1; CDR3: CSARGLAGYNEQFF
J: TRBJ1-1; V: TRBV6-1; CDR3: CASRIGGHGEAFF
J: TRBJ1-2; V: TRBV4-3; CDR3: CASSQDTGTDYGYTF
J: TRBJ1-2; V: TRBV5-1; CDR3: CASSPDVGYGYTF
J: TRBJ2-4; V: TRBV19; CDR3: CASSEWRAAKNIQYF
J: TRBJ2-1; V: TRBV7-9; CDR3: CASSLAGRGVYNEQFF
J: TRBJ2-3; V: TRBV5-6; CDR3: CASSPLAVPTDTQYF
J: TRBJ2-4; V: TRBV6-1; CDR3: CASKRLGTGGQNIQYF
J: TRBJ2-7; V: TRBV2; CDR3: CASSERAGPYEQYF
J: TRBJ2-7; V: TRBV6-5; CDR3: CASSSPGQSYEQYF
J: TRBJ1-1; V: TRBV5-1; CDR3: CASSLEVTGTEAFF
J: TRBJ2-7; V: TRBV19; CDR3: CASSIRPLGYEQYF
J: TRBJ1-5; V: TRBV20-1; CDR3: CSASRGGRGNQPQHF
J: TRBJ2-7; V: TRBV5-1; CDR3: CASSLSGDRAYEQYF
J: TRBJ1-2; V: TRBV5-5; CDR3: CASSRPGTGSWDGYTF
J: TRBJ2-2; V: TRBV2; CDR3: CASKWESGELFF
J: TRBJ1-6; V: TRBV20-1; CDR3: CSATRDTDNSPLHF
J: TRBJ1-4; V: TRBV15; CDR3: CATSSGHRNEKLFF
J: TRBJ2-1; V: TRBV7-2; CDR3: CASSLRGKPDNEQFF
J: TRBJ1-1; V: TRBV29-1; CDR3: CSAGGALNTEAFF
J: TRBJ1-2; V: TRBV9; CDR3: CASSVAWNSRTYGYTF
J: TRBJ2-6; V: TRBV6-1; CDR3: CASSHDRSGANVLTF
J: TRBJ2-2; V: TRBV5-1; CDR3: CASRQTLAGELFF
J: TRBJ2-7; V: TRBV27; CDR3: CASSFTGGSDEQYF
J: TRBJ1-1; V: TRBV12-3/TRBV12-4; CDR3: CASSFEQGEAFF
J: TRBJ2-1; V: TRBV15; CDR3: CATSRDEQVQFF
J: TRBJ1-1; V: TRBV29-1; CDR3: CSVEVGGGGTEAFF
J: TRBJ2-1; V: TRBV9; CDR3: CASSVVSGQGLLYNEQFF